The 25 T cell receptor beta chains in this list originate from one sample, sequenced in a study of T cell changes during pregnancy in multiple sclerosis (dated by TCRdb to between 2019 and 2020). The method behind the library was the immunoSEQ multiplex PCR assay. TCRdb obtained this table from immuneACCESS and retained in-frame rearrangements with V and J assigned. These tables miss some clones; where compared with another copy, unresolved V genes account for less than half of the shortfall, and the remainder is unexplained. Within this sample are tens of thousands of clones, with 85% to 95% of them counted one time only. The top ten hold 7% of the sample. The sequences come from CD8+ T cells from peripheral blood mononuclear cells, collected in the third trimester of pregnancy. These receptors came from a female donor with multiple sclerosis, enrolled in a pregnancy study.

The CDR3 nucleotides are TGTGCCAGCAGCTTAAGAGGGTCCGACGAGCAGTACTTC. Translating it yields CASSLRGSDEQYF. The rearrangement joins TRBV7-8 to TRBJ2-7; TRBD2 might be the D (5 bases). The CDR3 sequence is 13 residues long. The germline V gene has CDR1 SGHVS and CDR2 FQNEAQ. Trimming took off 2 bases at V and 5 bases at J, with 10 bases between the two ends.

This rearrangement joins TRBV19 to TRBJ2-1; 11 bases are a match to TRBD1. Germline V CDR1 and CDR2: LNHDA, SQIVND (reference sequence). This CDR3 contains 16 residues. V lost 5 bases and J lost 7; bases outside the gene matches: 10. The CDR3 region is CASSVSGQGAGNEQFF. As DNA, the CDR3 is TGTGCCAGTAGTGTTTCCGGACAGGGGGCCGGGAATGAGCAGTTCTTC.

The chain is built from TRBV6-1 and TRBJ2-7, with 7 positions matching TRBD1. The V segment lost 3 bases and the J segment 2 bases; nucleotides outside the gene matches: 4. Germline-derived CDR1 and CDR2 are MNHNS and SASEGT. This CDR3 has 14 amino acids. The CDR3 sequence: CASSDWGQTYEQYF. CDR3 DNA: TGTGCCAGCAGTGATTGGGGACAGACCTACGAGCAGTACTTC.

This clone came up once. This sequence joins TRBV27 and TRBJ2-7; TRBD1 matches 11 bases. Germline V CDR1 and CDR2: MNHEY, SMNVEV (reference sequence). V shed 9 bases, J shed 5 bases, and the junction held 3 bases outside the gene matches. This CDR3 comprises 12 residues. The CDR3: CASLGQGDEQYF. In nucleotides, the CDR3 is TGTGCCAGTTTGGGACAGGGGGACGAGCAGTACTTC.

The chain is built from TRBV7-9 and TRBJ2-7; D may be TRBD1 (5 bases). Trimming stripped 0 bases from V and 3 bases from J, with 12 bases between. This CDR3 comprises 15 residues. Germline V gene lookup returns CDR1 SEHNR and CDR2 FQNEAQ (reference sequence). The CDR3 nucleotides read TGTGCCAGCAGCTTAGCGGACACCCCTTACTACGAGCAGTACTTC. It yields the protein CASSLADTPYYEQYF.

The rearrangement joins TRBV11-1 to TRBJ1-1; D remains unclear. The CDR3 length is 15 residues. CDR1 is SGHAT and CDR2 is FQDESV in the germline V gene (reference sequence). V dropped 3 bases and J dropped 3 bases, with 14 bases sitting between them. DNA of the CDR3: TGTGCCAGCAGCTTCCGCCAGCCCCGGGACACTGAAGCTTTCTTT. Protein sequence: CASSFRQPRDTEAFF.

The chain is built from TRBV19 and TRBJ2-7, with D possibly TRBD2 on 6 matching bases. The CDR3 loop spans 13 amino acids. Germline V gives CDR1 LNHDA, CDR2 SQIVND (reference sequence). The ends were cut back, 1 base at V and 3 bases at J, with 7 bases in the middle. The CDR3 nucleotides are TGTGCCAGTAGTATAGGACTAGTCTACGAGCAGTACTTC. It codes for CASSIGLVYEQYF.

The chain employs TRBV27 and TRBJ2-3, with 7 bases lining up with TRBD2. The CDR3 loop spans 15 amino acids. J was trimmed by 4 bases and V by 3 bases; bases with no gene match: 7. The germline V gene has CDR1 MNHEY and CDR2 SMNVEV (reference sequence). The CDR3 region is CASSFSGGAADTQYF. The CDR3 region has the DNA TGTGCCAGCAGTTTCTCGGGGGGAGCAGCAGATACGCAGTATTTT.

The chain has TRBV7-3 and TRBJ2-2; no clear D. CDR3 length: 13 residues. Germline-derived CDR1 and CDR2 are SGHTA and FQGTGA. V was cut by 5 bases and J by 3 bases, with 7 bases left in between. This chain's CDR3 is CASSLVDTGELFF. The DNA of the CDR3 is TGTGCCAGCAGCCTTGTTGACACCGGGGAGCTGTTTTTT. The entire variable domain, with the rest obtained from reference TRBV7-3 and TRBJ2-2, is as follows: GAGVSQTPSNKVTEKGKYVELRCDPISGHTALYWYRQSLGQGPEFLIYFQGTGAADDSGLPNDRFFAVRPEGSVSTLKIQRTERGDSAVYLCASSLVDTGELFFGEGSRLTVL.

The chain carries TRBV28 and TRBJ2-7; 8 nucleotides line up with TRBD2. The CDR3 totals 14 residues. Germline loops: CDR1 MDHEN, CDR2 SYDVKM. V shed 6 bases, J shed 0 bases, and the junction held 4 bases outside the gene matches. The CDR3 protein is CASSHSGNSYEQYF. CDR3 sequence (DNA): TGTGCCAGCAGCCATAGCGGGAACTCCTACGAGCAGTACTTC.

The chain recombines TRBV9 with TRBJ1-2, with D possibly TRBD1 on 5 matching bases. Trimming shortened V by 6 bases and J by 1 base, and 13 bases separated the two germline ends. The CDR3 loop spans 14 amino acids. The germline gives CDR1 SGDLS, CDR2 YYNGEE. CDR3 nucleotides: TGTGCCAGCACCGAGACGGGGGGTAACTATGGCTACACCTTC. Translating gives CASTETGGNYGYTF.

This chain uses TRBV28 with TRBJ2-5; D perhaps matches TRBD2 (5 bases). The V and J ends lost 3 bases and 3 bases respectively, with 5 bases between them. Germline-derived CDR1 and CDR2 are MDHEN and SYDVKM. This CDR3 is 12 amino acids long. The CDR3 loop is CASSFGEETQYF. CDR3 nucleotide sequence: TGTGCCAGCAGTTTCGGGGAAGAGACCCAGTACTTC.

The table lists this clone with a few counts. The chain has TRBV6-4 and TRBJ2-1; tentatively, D is TRBD2 (6 bases). With 2 bases removed from V and 10 bases from J, the gap between germline ends came to 18 bases. Germline CDR1 reads MRHNA; CDR2 reads SNTAGT. The CDR3 has 15 residues. The CDR3 DNA reads as TGTGCCAGCAGTGACGGGGTCTCCCCGAGCGGGGAGCAGTTCTTC. It yields the protein CASSDGVSPSGEQFF.

The J gene is TRBJ1-1, the V gene TRBV27, with unresolved D. In germline, CDR1 is MNHEY, CDR2 SMNVEV (reference sequence). V gave up 1 base and J gave up 2 bases, with 8 bases separating them. CDR3 size: 14 residues. As DNA, the CDR3 is TGTGCCAGCAGTTTATTGGGCCTCAACACTGAAGCTTTCTTT. Amino acid sequence: CASSLLGLNTEAFF.

The chain recombines TRBV7-6 with TRBJ2-5; TRBD1 matches at 8 bases. Germline loops: CDR1 SGHVS, CDR2 FNYEAQ. The CDR3 contains 15 residues. V lost 1 base to trimming and J lost 5 bases; unmatched junction nucleotides: 6. The CDR3 bases are TGTGCCAGCAGCTTAGGAGCAGGGGGCATGGAGACCCAGTACTTC. Protein product: CASSLGAGGMETQYF.

The chain combines TRBV7-6 with TRBJ2-5, with 9 bases aligning to TRBD2. CDR1 is SGHVS and CDR2 is FNYEAQ in the germline V gene. Trimming cost V 0 bases and J 2 bases; bases outside gene matches: 4. This CDR3 spans 16 amino acids. This CDR3 is CASSLATSGLQETQYF. The CDR3 DNA reads as TGTGCCAGCAGCTTAGCGACTAGCGGTTTGCAAGAGACCCAGTACTTC.

The chain carries TRBV27 and TRBJ2-3; 8 bases are shared with TRBD2. Germline assignment: CDR1 MNHEY and CDR2 SMNVEV (reference sequence). The CDR3 runs to 16 residues. J lost 4 bases, V lost 5 bases, and 11 bases had no gene match. The CDR3 protein is CASSPREGLEADTQYF. In nucleotides, the CDR3 is TGTGCCAGCAGTCCACGGGAGGGACTAGAGGCAGATACGCAGTATTTT.

The J gene is TRBJ2-3, the V gene TRBV11-2, with 9 bases identical to TRBD2. Trimming at V came to 0 bases and at J to 0 bases, leaving 7 bases not matched to a gene. This CDR3 is 18 amino acids long. Germline CDR1 reads SGHAT; CDR2 reads FQNNGV. As DNA, the CDR3 is TGTGCCAGCAGCTTAGATCGTCTAGCGGGGTTAAGCACAGATACGCAGTATTTT. This encodes CASSLDRLAGLSTDTQYF.

This chain connects TRBV11-3 to TRBJ2-5; D is unresolved. Germline-derived CDR1 and CDR2 are SGHNT and YENEEA. Trimming shortened V by 5 bases and J by 3 bases, and 13 bases separated the two germline ends. The length of the CDR3 is 14 residues. The CDR3 loop is CASSPQLAEETQYF. The CDR3 nucleotides read TGTGCCAGCAGCCCCCAGTTGGCCGAAGAGACCCAGTACTTC.

The chain is built from TRBV5-1 and TRBJ1-5; perhaps TRBD1 as D (6 bases). The ends were cut back, 2 bases at V and 3 bases at J, with 12 bases in the middle. The germline gives CDR1 SGHRS, CDR2 YFSETQ. This CDR3 has 15 amino acids. CDR3 sequence: CASSFSGDDNQPQHF. In DNA form, the CDR3 reads TGCGCCAGCAGCTTCTCAGGGGATGACAATCAGCCCCAGCATTTT. The variable domain in full, with the rest retrieved from reference TRBV5-1 and TRBJ1-5, is KAGVTQTPRYLIKTRGQQVTLSCSPISGHRSVSWYQQTPGQGLQFLFEYFSETQRNKGNFPGRFSGRQFSNSRSEMNVSTLELGDSALYLCASSFSGDDNQPQHFGDGTRLSIL.

The chain joins TRBV11-2 to TRBJ2-3; TRBD1 agrees at 8 bases. V gave up 3 bases and J gave up 2 bases; unmatched junction bases: 1. The CDR3 length is 14 residues. Germline CDR1 reads SGHAT; CDR2 reads FQNNGV. The CDR3 spells CASSLTGDTDTQYF. The CDR3 region has the DNA TGTGCCAGCAGCTTGACAGGGGACACAGATACGCAGTATTTT.

The genes are TRBV7-9 and TRBJ1-3; a weak D match, TRBD1 (5 bases). CDR1 is SEHNR and CDR2 is FQNEAQ in the germline V gene (reference sequence). The V end was cut by 7 bases, the J end by 1 base, with 14 bases between. This CDR3 contains 15 residues. The DNA of the CDR3 is TGTGCCAGCAACTTTTTCGGGGGATCTGGAAACACCATATATTTT. This sequence encodes CASNFFGGSGNTIYF.

CDR3 sequence reads: CAISSDRNYEQYF. The CDR3 DNA follows: TGTGCCATCAGCTCAGACAGAAACTACGAGCAGTACTTC. This sequence joins TRBV10-3 and TRBJ2-7, with a weak D call TRBD1 (5 bases). The CDR3 totals 13 residues. CDR1 is ENHRY and CDR2 is SYGVKD in the germline V gene. V was pared by 6 bases and J by 3 bases, with 12 bases between.

J is TRBJ1-1 and V is TRBV5-5; D is undetermined. In germline, CDR1 is SGHKS, CDR2 YYEKEE (reference sequence). This CDR3 has 14 amino acids. Between the trimmed V and J ends, which lost 1 base and 4 bases, there was a span of 11 bases. As DNA, the CDR3 is TGTGCCAGCAGCTTGCGAAGGGAGGGCACTGAAGCTTTCTTT. Translation gives CASSLRREGTEAFF.

V and J are TRBV27 and TRBJ2-7; 10 bases agree with TRBD2. Germline CDR1 MNHEY, CDR2 SMNVEV (reference sequence). The CDR3 runs to 14 residues. V dropped 11 bases and J dropped 0; count of bases not matched to a gene: 7. The CDR3 DNA reads as TGTGCCGGCTCCCTAGCGGGGGACTCCTACGAGCAGTACTTC. Amino acids: CAGSLAGDSYEQYF.